Listed below are T cell receptor beta chains from one sample, sequenced in a study of T cells in Graves' hyperthyroidism and ophthalmopathy. From the multiplex PCR reads, TCRdb called clonotypes with MiXCR, one entry per CDR3 protein. The sample has hundreds of thousands of distinct CDR3 sequences; 16% are singletons. The sequencing input was blood. These receptors all stem from a woman under 30 with Graves' ophthalmopathy. Each CDR3 is given without its conserved first and last residue. The D gene is left open where the match is weak.

D	V	J	CDR3
TRBD1	TRBV7-3	TRBJ1-1	ASSPGGAGQGAF
.	TRBV18	TRBJ2-6	ASSPGTSPGANVLT
TRBD2	TRBV20-1	TRBJ2-7	SAVGSSGRIYNEQY
.	TRBV20-1	TRBJ2-7	SARSGDSGEQY
.	TRBV5-6	TRBJ2-5	ASSSDLTGQQETQY
.	TRBV28	TRBJ2-7	ASSSYRRWDNSYEQY
.	TRBV6-1	TRBJ2-1	ASSYRRGNEQF
.	TRBV12-3/TRBV12-4	TRBJ2-7	ASGPGYEQY
.	TRBV6-1	TRBJ1-1	ASRSGAEAF
.	TRBV6-1	TRBJ2-2	ASSDLHVENTGELF
.	TRBV18	TRBJ1-1	ASSLQGETEAF
.	TRBV20-1	TRBJ2-1	SATRPTGEQF
.	TRBV5-8	TRBJ2-7	ASSALGTGVSYEQY
TRBD2	TRBV11-2	TRBJ2-3	ASSPGTSGGEPSPYTQY
.	TRBV28	TRBJ1-1	ASSLPTPNRARTTEAF
.	TRBV5-1	TRBJ1-1	ASSSQGGDTEAF
TRBD1	TRBV13	TRBJ2-7	ASSLSPGTVSYEQY
TRBD1	TRBV10-3	TRBJ1-1	AIRDDRVDRAF
TRBD2	TRBV11-3	TRBJ2-1	ASGLAGFNEQF
.	TRBV7-9	TRBJ1-3	ASSPRVGAGNTIY
TRBD1	TRBV20-1	TRBJ1-1	SASGTGANTEAF
.	TRBV20-1	TRBJ1-2	SAPGRLLRYGYT
TRBD2	TRBV6-2/TRBV6-3	TRBJ2-7	ASSGGGIRRSYEQY
TRBD2	TRBV7-3	TRBJ2-1	ASSLKLARETYNEQF
.	TRBV20-1	TRBJ2-7	SAILQDFYEQY
.	TRBV28	TRBJ1-2	ASTSLEPTYGYT
TRBD2	TRBV6-1	TRBJ2-5	ASTPGTSGQETQY
TRBD1	TRBV9	TRBJ2-5	ASTNQGDREETQY
.	TRBV11-3	TRBJ2-1	ASSLDAENEQF
.	TRBV28	TRBJ1-2	ASSLTRIYGYT
.	TRBV18	TRBJ2-4	ASSPPGGGAKNIQY
.	TRBV7-2	TRBJ1-6	ASSPYAYNSPLH
TRBD2	TRBV2	TRBJ2-4	ASSVPEREVLAKNIQY
TRBD1	TRBV20-1	TRBJ1-2	SAQIHRGGGYT
.	TRBV15	TRBJ2-5	ATSRGTISETQY
.	TRBV29-1	TRBJ2-3	SVGGVSTDTQY
TRBD1	TRBV12-5	TRBJ1-5	ASGLDRQGVQPQH
TRBD1	TRBV7-9	TRBJ2-7	ASSFRQGGEQY
TRBD1	TRBV18	TRBJ2-7	ASGIQGTPYEQY
.	TRBV28	TRBJ1-5	ASSLFRGLQNNQPQH
TRBD2	TRBV7-9	TRBJ2-1	ASQLAGVYNEQF
.	TRBV28	TRBJ1-2	ASWGGDDGYT
.	TRBV30	TRBJ2-7	AWSVLSSSYEQY
.	TRBV20-1	TRBJ2-6	SARTGSGANVLT
.	TRBV7-9	TRBJ1-2	ASSSQGVFNYGYT
.	TRBV28	TRBJ2-3	ASNKGLISTDTQY
TRBD2	TRBV11-3	TRBJ2-1	ASSFRGTRDYNEQF
.	TRBV5-1	TRBJ1-3	ASSPSGTKGNTIY
TRBD2	TRBV7-9	TRBJ2-3	ASSWLTSIALAGHTDTQY
.	TRBV30	TRBJ1-3	AWSAGSGNTIY
.	TRBV20-1	TRBJ2-7	SARDAGTPYEQY
TRBD2	TRBV24-1	TRBJ2-5	ATSSSGEGETQY
TRBD2	TRBV28	TRBJ2-1	ASSLVADTSESSYNEQF
TRBD2	TRBV30	TRBJ2-1	AWSLLQGTSGRNEQF
.	TRBV20-1	TRBJ2-7	SASLQDEQY
.	TRBV24-1	TRBJ2-7	ATSDTGPEQY
.	TRBV27	TRBJ2-3	ASSWIDSSDTQY
TRBD2	TRBV6-2/TRBV6-3	TRBJ2-7	ASTTSGSVEQY
TRBD2	TRBV24-1	TRBJ2-3	ATSDQREYPDTQY
.	TRBV12-3/TRBV12-4	TRBJ2-1	ASSLTENNEQF